This T cell receptor beta chain was recorded in a study of cytomegalovirus exposure and HLA in healthy donors. In the case of this clone: Its matching antigen is unknown.

Study-wide results and caveats: 150 to 200 TCR beta chains were listed as cytomegalovirus-associated.

The junction had 6 bases not matched to a gene; V was cut back by 10 bases and J by 3 bases. This CDR3 has 14 residues. Germline V CDR1 and CDR2: MNHNS, SASEGT. TCRdb's table, derived via immunoSEQ multiplex PCR, lists solely in-frame clones and lacks some. The sample records about 150,000 clones, about 88% being singletons. The sample taken for sequencing was PBMCs. This chain links TRBV6-1 with TRBJ2-2, with TRBD2 identical over 9 bases. This TCR was sampled from a man between 18 and 29 years old in good health and CMV-seropositive. CDR3 DNA sequence: TGTGCCATCGGGACTAGCTCGTACACCGGGGAGCTGTTTTTT. It translates to CAIGTSSYTGELFF.